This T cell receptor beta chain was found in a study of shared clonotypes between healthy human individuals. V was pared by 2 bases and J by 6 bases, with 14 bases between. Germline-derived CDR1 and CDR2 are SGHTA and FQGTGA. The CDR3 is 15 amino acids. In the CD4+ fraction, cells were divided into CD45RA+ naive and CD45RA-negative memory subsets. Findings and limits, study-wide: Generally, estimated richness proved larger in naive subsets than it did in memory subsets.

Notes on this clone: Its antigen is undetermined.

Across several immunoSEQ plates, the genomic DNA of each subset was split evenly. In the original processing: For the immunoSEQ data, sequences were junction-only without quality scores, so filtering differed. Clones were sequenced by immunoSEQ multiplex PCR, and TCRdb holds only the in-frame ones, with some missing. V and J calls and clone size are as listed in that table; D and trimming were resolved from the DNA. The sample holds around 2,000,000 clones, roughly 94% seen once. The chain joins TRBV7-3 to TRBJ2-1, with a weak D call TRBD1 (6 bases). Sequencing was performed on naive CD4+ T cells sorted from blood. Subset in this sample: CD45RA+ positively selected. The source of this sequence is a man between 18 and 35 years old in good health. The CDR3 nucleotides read TGTGCCAGCAGCTTAGCATCAGGGGCTTCCAATGAGCAGTTCTTC. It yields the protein CASSLASGASNEQFF. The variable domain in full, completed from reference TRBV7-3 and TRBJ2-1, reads GAGVSQTPSNKVTEKGKYVELRCDPISGHTALYWYRQSLGQGPEFLIYFQGTGAADDSGLPNDRFFAVRPEGSVSTLKIQRTERGDSAVYLCASSLASGASNEQFFGPGTRLTVL.